A selection of T cell receptor beta chains follows, all from one sample in a study of cytotoxic CD8 clonotypes in ibrutinib-treated CLL. Measured with immunoSEQ multiplex PCR; TCRdb has only the in-frame clones, and not every one. Seen here are about 97,000 clones, over 60% observed once, and the top ten hold about 26%. This specimen was PBMCs, taken after 24 months of ibrutinib treatment. All receptors derive from a human donor with chronic lymphocytic leukemia. Each CDR3 is given with its conserved first and last residue. D genes are given only for firm matches. The size entry is marked missing in some rows and otherwise reads once, few, many or a size class.

TRBV11-2	-	TRBJ2-5	-	CASSSGLGETQYF	TGTGCCAGCAGTTCGGGCCTCGGGGAGACCCAGTACTTC
TRBV7-8	TRBD1	TRBJ1-2	-	CASSLGGTGFYGYTF	TGTGCCAGCAGCTTAGGAGGGACAGGGTTCTATGGCTACACCTTC
TRBV5-1	TRBD1	TRBJ2-7	-	CASSAGQGPYEQYF	TGCGCCAGCAGCGCAGGACAGGGGCCCTACGAGCAGTACTTC
TRBV28	-	TRBJ1-3	once	CASGRQGNTIYF	TGTGCCAGCGGAAGACAGGGAAACACCATATATTTT
TRBV11-2	-	TRBJ1-5	once	CASSLDRGQGQPQHF	TGTGCCAGCAGCTTAGACCGGGGGCAAGGTCAGCCCCAGCATTTT
TRBV28	TRBD1	TRBJ1-2	-	CASSLSRTGRRGYTF	TGTGCCAGCAGTTTATCTCGGACAGGGCGGCGGGGCTACACCTTC
TRBV5-1	TRBD2	TRBJ2-3	-	CASSLGLAGETDTQYF	TGCGCCAGCAGCTTGGGACTAGCGGGGGAAACAGATACGCAGTATTTT
TRBV28	TRBD1	TRBJ2-2	-	CASRSGGRTGELFF	TGTGCCAGCAGGTCAGGGGGCAGAACCGGGGAGCTGTTTTTT
TRBV28	-	TRBJ2-7	-	CASSLVGLQTYEQYF	TGTGCCAGCAGTTTGGTTGGGCTCCAAACCTACGAGCAGTACTTC
TRBV5-1	TRBD2	TRBJ2-5	-	CASSLGGTRSETQYF	TGCGCCAGCAGCTTGGGGGGGACTAGGTCAGAGACCCAGTACTTC
TRBV7-2	-	TRBJ2-1	few	CASSLGGLYNEQFF	TGTGCCAGCTCCCTGGGGGGCCTTTACAATGAGCAGTTCTTC
TRBV10-3	-	TRBJ1-5	-	CAISDRDGKPQHF	TGTGCCATCAGTGACCGGGACGGCAAGCCCCAGCATTTT
TRBV10-1	TRBD1	TRBJ1-1	-	CASSESGTGIFNTEAFF	TGCGCCAGCAGTGAGTCTGGGACAGGAATTTTTAACACTGAAGCTTTCTTT
TRBV10-1	TRBD1	TRBJ1-5	-	CASSSRGNGCDSNQPQHF	TGCGCCAGCAGCAGCAGGGGGAACGGCTGTGATAGCAATCAGCCCCAGCATTTT
TRBV7-2	-	TRBJ2-3	-	CASSLESITDTQYF	TGTGCCAGCAGCTTAGAGTCTATCACAGATACGCAGTATTTT
TRBV7-9	TRBD1	TRBJ2-5	once	CASSPQGAGETQYF	TGTGCCAGCAGCCCCCAGGGGGCGGGGGAGACCCAGTACTTC
TRBV27	TRBD2	TRBJ2-7	-	CASALDSGGFEQYF	TGTGCCAGCGCTCTTGATAGCGGGGGCTTTGAGCAGTACTTC
TRBV27	TRBD2	TRBJ2-3	-	CASSLFSGSQPGDTQYF	TGTGCCAGCAGTTTATTTAGCGGGAGCCAACCGGGGGATACGCAGTATTTT
TRBV10-3	-	TRBJ1-1	-	CAISEEGWGNTEAFF	TGTGCCATCAGTGAGGAAGGGTGGGGGAACACTGAAGCTTTCTTT
TRBV28	-	TRBJ1-5	-	CATTGGGNQPQHF	TGTGCCACCACTGGGGGGGGCAATCAGCCCCAGCATTTT
TRBV18	TRBD1	TRBJ2-7	few	CASSPRGQGSEQYF	TGTGCCAGCTCACCGCGGGGACAGGGATCCGAGCAGTACTTC
TRBV4-3	TRBD1	TRBJ1-1	-	CASSQRTGRVSEAFF	TGCGCCAGCAGCCAACGGACAGGGAGGGTCTCTGAAGCTTTCTTT
TRBV5-1	-	TRBJ2-3	few	CASSEATDTQYF	TGCGCCAGCAGCGAGGCCACGGATACGCAGTATTTT
TRBV25-1	-	TRBJ2-3	once	CASSESGGRIATQYF	TGTGCCAGCAGTGAATCTGGGGGGCGCATCGCTACGCAGTATTTT
TRBV28	TRBD1	TRBJ1-5	-	CASSSPTGDNQPQHF	TGTGCCAGCAGTTCCCCGACAGGGGATAATCAGCCCCAGCATTTT
TRBV2	-	TRBJ2-1	-	CASSEGNEQFF	TGTGCCAGCAGTGAGGGCAATGAGCAGTTCTTC
TRBV5-6	-	TRBJ1-1	few	CASSLVSGGNTEAFF	TGTGCCAGCAGCTTGGTATCGGGCGGAAACACTGAAGCTTTCTTT
TRBV4-1	TRBD2	TRBJ2-1	-	CASSQDTTSGEQFF	TGCGCCAGCAGCCAAGACACGACTAGCGGTGAGCAGTTCTTC
TRBV7-2	-	TRBJ1-4	-	CASSLNGRREKLFF	TGTGCCAGCAGCTTGAATGGAAGGCGTGAAAAACTGTTTTTT
TRBV7-6	TRBD2	TRBJ2-2	few	CASWGLAGSGELFF	TGTGCCAGCTGGGGACTAGCGGGGTCCGGGGAGCTGTTTTTT
TRBV28	-	TRBJ1-5	-	CASFPGRSNQPQHF	TGTGCCAGCTTCCCTGGGAGGAGCAATCAGCCCCAGCATTTT
TRBV19	TRBD1	TRBJ2-7	-	CASSSGDRGTYEQYF	TGTGCCAGTAGTTCAGGGGACAGGGGGACCTACGAGCAGTACTTC
TRBV5-1	-	TRBJ1-1	once	CASSVQGLNTEAFF	TGCGCCAGCAGCGTGCAGGGACTGAACACTGAAGCTTTCTTT
TRBV7-3	-	TRBJ2-1	-	CASSRQGQGNEQFF	TGTGCCAGCAGCCGTCAAGGACAAGGTAATGAGCAGTTCTTC